This passage covers 26 T cell receptor beta chains from one sample sequenced in a study of cytomegalovirus exposure and HLA in healthy donors. The PCR ran on 60 Vbeta and 13 Jbeta primers. Clones were read by immunoSEQ multiplex PCR, and TCRdb kept only the in-frame ones, dropping some. This repertoire includes 50,000 or so clones. Sequencing input: PBMCs. Every receptor here comes from a woman aged 55-69 years in good health and CMV-seropositive.

The chain carries TRBV12-2 and TRBJ1-1; the table's D call, TRBD1, has no DNA check behind it. TRBV12-2 constitutes a pseudogene. The CDR3 loop spans 18 amino acids. The CDR3 sequence: CASRCPTGQGLWDTEAFF. In DNA form, the CDR3 reads TGTGCAAGTCGCTGCCCCACGGGACAGGGCCTGTGGGACACTGAAGCTTTCTTT.

The rearrangement joins TRBV6-5 to TRBJ1-1; D is possibly TRBD1 (6 bases). Germline CDR1 is MNHEY and CDR2 is SVGAGI. Deletions cut 6 bases from V and 3 bases from J, with 17 bases between. The CDR3 runs 15 residues. CDR3 region: CASSPRTAKDTEAFF. Here the CDR3 DNA reads TGTGCCAGCAGCCCTCGGACAGCAAAGGACACTGAAGCTTTCTTT.

V gene TRBV4-1 combines with J gene TRBJ1-1; D is ambiguous. CDR1 and CDR2 (germline): MGHRA, YSYEKL. This CDR3 spans 13 amino acids. Trimming cost V 4 bases and J 1 base, with 7 bases left between them. CDR3: CASSLATNTEAFF. The CDR3, as DNA: TGCGCCAGCAGCCTAGCAACGAACACTGAAGCTTTCTTT.

This sequence joins TRBV27 and TRBJ2-4, with 10 bases lining up with TRBD1. V lost 6 bases, J lost 9 bases, and 8 bases stayed unmatched. CDR3 length equals 14 residues. CDR1 is MNHEY, CDR2 SMNVEV, per germline (reference sequence). CDR3 residues: CASSQGQGYGIQYF. The CDR3 DNA reads as TGTGCCAGCAGCCAGGGACAGGGGTATGGCATTCAGTACTTC.

About this clone: In the same sample, other DNA sequences code for this CDR3. DNA of the CDR3: TGCGCCAGCAGCCAAGAAGAAGCGGGGGGCCCCGAGACCCAGTACTTC. Residues: CASSQEEAGGPETQYF. The genes are TRBV4-1 and TRBJ2-5; 9 bases map to TRBD2. The CDR3 consists of 16 residues. The trim removed 0 bases at V and 5 bases at J, leaving 7 bases unmatched. The V gene's germline CDR1 is MGHRA and CDR2 YSYEKL.

The chain uses TRBV10-2 and TRBJ1-6, with a weak D call TRBD1 (5 bases). The CDR3 has 12 amino acids. Germline V CDR1 and CDR2: WSHSY, SAAADI. V lost 4 bases, J lost 8 bases, and 6 bases lay in between. The CDR3 here is CASSAGDSPLHF. CDR3 DNA sequence: TGCGCCAGCAGTGCGGGGGATTCACCCCTCCACTTT.

The rearrangement joins TRBV27 to TRBJ1-2, with a weak D call TRBD1 (6 bases). Germline V lookup: CDR1 MNHEY, CDR2 SMNVEV (reference sequence). The length of the CDR3 is 13 residues. Between the trimmed V and J ends, which lost 3 bases and 2 bases, there was a span of 7 bases. CDR3 in amino acids: CASSLQGNYGYTF. The CDR3 coding sequence is TGTGCCAGCAGTTTGCAGGGGAACTATGGCTACACCTTC.

The chain employs TRBV4-1 and TRBJ1-1; maybe TRBD1 (5 bases). CDR1 and CDR2 from the germline V gene are MGHRA and YSYEKL. The CDR3 runs to 17 residues. The V end lost 0 bases, the J end lost 3 bases, and 17 bases lay between the germline ends. For the CDR3, the DNA is TGCGCCAGCAGCCAAGATGCGGGGGGGATCGGGTACACTGAAGCTTTCTTT. It is translated as CASSQDAGGIGYTEAFF.

CDR3 residues: CASSGTGTGGADTQYF. The CDR3 nucleotides are TGTGCCAGCAGTGGCACCGGGACAGGGGGCGCAGATACGCAGTATTTT. The chain carries TRBV28 and TRBJ2-3, with 12 positions matching TRBD1. The ends lost 5 bases at V and 4 bases at J; junction bases unmatched: 7. CDR3 size: 16 residues. CDR1 and CDR2 (germline): MDHEN, SYDVKM.

This CDR3 is CASSEAWGEERDSPLHF. The CDR3 DNA reads TGTGCCAGCAGTGAAGCTTGGGGAGAGGAACGGGATTCACCCCTCCACTTT. The chain uses TRBV6-1 and TRBJ1-6; D ambiguous. Germline CDR1 and CDR2: MNHNS and SASEGT. This CDR3 is 17 amino acids long. Deletions cut 0 bases from V and 8 bases from J, with 17 bases between.

The J gene is TRBJ2-7, the V gene TRBV4-1; 8 bases match TRBD2. From germline, CDR1 is MGHRA and CDR2 YSYEKL. The CDR3 is made up of 15 amino acids. V shed 2 bases and J 4 bases; nucleotides not matched to a gene: 7. Here the CDR3 reads CASSQPSGSSYEQYF. CDR3 sequence (DNA): TGCGCCAGCAGCCAACCTAGCGGGTCGTCGTACGAGCAGTACTTC.

This sequence joins TRBV29-1 and TRBJ1-5, with 11 bases aligning to TRBD1. With 7 bases clipped from V and 6 bases from J, the junction kept 2 bases outside the gene matches. Germline V gene data show CDR1 as SQVTM and CDR2 as ANQGSEA. CDR3 length: 12 amino acids. This chain's CDR3 is CSAGTGGQPQHF. CDR3 in DNA: TGCAGCGCGGGGACAGGGGGTCAGCCCCAGCATTTT. Complete variable domain (other parts from reference TRBV29-1 and TRBJ1-5): SAVISQKPSRDICQRGTSLTIQCQVDSQVTMMFWYRQQPGQSLTLIATANQGSEATYESGFVIDKFPISRPNLTFSTLTVSNMSPEDSSIYLCSAGTGGQPQHFGDGTRLSIL.

The rearrangement joins TRBV28 to TRBJ1-6; 7 bases map to TRBD1. Germline V gene data show CDR1 as MDHEN and CDR2 as SYDVKM. With 3 bases clipped from V and 7 bases from J, the junction kept 6 bases outside the gene matches. The CDR3 consists of 15 residues. The CDR3 sequence is CASSLTGPPNSPLHF. In nucleotides, the CDR3 is TGTGCCAGCAGTTTGACAGGGCCTCCCAATTCACCCCTCCACTTT.

This chain uses TRBV18 with TRBJ2-7; 7 nucleotides match TRBD1. The germline gives CDR1 KGHSH, CDR2 LQKENI. This CDR3 region has 15 residues. J lost 1 base, V lost 4 bases, and 7 bases had no gene match. The CDR3 bases are TGTGCCAGCTCACTGGGCGCAGGGGGATCCTACGAGCAGTACTTC. This sequence encodes CASSLGAGGSYEQYF.

J is TRBJ2-7 and V is TRBV7-2; TRBD2 might be the D (7 bases). This CDR3 is 15 amino acids long. The V end was cut by 1 base, the J end by 0 bases, with 10 bases between. Germline CDR1 reads SGHTA; CDR2 reads FQGNSA. The CDR3 sequence is CASSLGRGASYEQYF. In DNA, the CDR3 is TGTGCCAGCAGCTTAGGTCGGGGGGCCTCCTACGAGCAGTACTTC.

This chain links TRBV6-5 with TRBJ1-3, with no clear D. Germline V gives CDR1 MNHEY, CDR2 SVGAGI. Trimming removed 3 bases from V and 2 bases from J, with 8 bases in between. This CDR3 comprises 14 residues. The CDR3 protein is CASSYGEAGNTIYF. For the CDR3, the DNA is TGTGCCAGCAGTTATGGGGAGGCTGGAAACACCATATATTTT.

On this clone: This CDR3 is also generated by other DNA sequences in the sample. J is TRBJ1-2 and V is TRBV29-1; unclear D gene. Trimming pared 3 bases from V and 6 bases from J, leaving 17 bases between. This CDR3 region has 14 residues. The V gene's germline CDR1 is SQVTM and CDR2 ANQGSEA. As DNA, the CDR3 is TGCAGCGTTGAGGCGGCCAACCGAGGCCATGGCTACACCTTC. It encodes CSVEAANRGHGYTF.

The V and J genes are TRBV28 and TRBJ2-7; D perhaps matches TRBD2 (5 bases). With 8 bases removed from V and 0 bases from J, the gap between germline ends came to 14 bases. Germline CDR1 reads MDHEN; CDR2 reads SYDVKM. This CDR3 is built from 14 residues. Here the CDR3 reads CASSTGNPSYEQYF. The DNA of the CDR3 is TGTGCCAGCTCCACCGGGAATCCCTCCTACGAGCAGTACTTC. The whole variable domain, remainder taken from reference TRBV28 and TRBJ2-7, is DVKVTQSSRYLVKRTGEKVFLECVQDMDHENMFWYRQDPGLGLRLIYFSYDVKMKEKGDIPEGYSVSREKKERFSLILESASTNQTSMYLCASSTGNPSYEQYFGPGTRLTVT.

V gene TRBV29-1 combines with J gene TRBJ2-7, with TRBD1 identical over 8 bases. This CDR3 contains 12 residues. V dropped 6 bases and J dropped 0; count of bases not matched to a gene: 1. Germline values: CDR1 SQVTM, CDR2 ANQGSEA. CDR3 nucleotides: TGCAGCGTGACAGGGGCCTCCTACGAGCAGTACTTC. Protein: CSVTGASYEQYF.

The chain joins TRBV2 to TRBJ1-6; the D gene is possibly TRBD1 (6 bases). Deletions cut 6 bases from V and 4 bases from J, with 13 bases between. The germline V gene encodes CDR1 SNHLY and CDR2 FYNNEI. The CDR3 is 15 amino acids. CDR3 bases: TGTGCCAGCAGCAAACAGGGAGTATATAATTCACCCCTCCACTTT. This translates into CASSKQGVYNSPLHF. Full variable domain (outside the CDR3, taken from reference TRBV2 and TRBJ1-6): EPEVTQTPSHQVTQMGQEVILRCVPISNHLYFYWYRQILGQKVEFLVSFYNNEISEKSEIFDDQFSVERPDGSNFTLKIRSTKLEDSAMYFCASSKQGVYNSPLHFGNGTRLTVT.

Note on this clone: One junction end does not reproduce the germline sequence, and a read error may be involved. The genes are TRBV6-5 and TRBJ1-5; tentatively, D is TRBD1 (5 bases). This CDR3 has 15 amino acids. Germline-derived CDR1 and CDR2 are MNHEY and SVGAGI. The CDR3 DNA is TGTGCCAGCAGCACCGACAGAGGCAGCAATCAGCACCAGCATTTT. The encoded protein is CASSTDRGSNQHQHF.

V usage is TRBV29-1 and J usage is TRBJ1-1; weak D call: TRBD1 (5 bases). Trimming took off 4 bases at V and 6 bases at J, with 24 bases between the two ends. The CDR3 is 16 residues long. The germline V gene has CDR1 SQVTM and CDR2 ANQGSEA. The CDR3 sequence is CSVGGRQGGKDSEAFF. CDR3 sequence (DNA): TGCAGCGTTGGAGGGCGGCAGGGAGGTAAGGATTCTGAAGCTTTCTTT. Combining the CDR3 with reference TRBV29-1 and TRBJ1-1 gives the whole variable domain SAVISQKPSRDICQRGTSLTIQCQVDSQVTMMFWYRQQPGQSLTLIATANQGSEATYESGFVIDKFPISRPNLTFSTLTVSNMSPEDSSIYLCSVGGRQGGKDSEAFFGQGTRLTVV.

V and J are TRBV7-8 and TRBJ2-2, with TRBD1 matching 9 bases. The CDR3 consists of 15 residues. J was trimmed by 3 bases and V by 5 bases; bases with no gene match: 4. Looked up from germline, CDR1 is SGHVS and CDR2 is FQNEAQ. This CDR3 is CASSTGTGYTGELFF. The CDR3, as DNA: TGTGCCAGCAGCACCGGGACAGGGTACACCGGGGAGCTGTTTTTT.

The chain combines TRBV5-4 with TRBJ2-3; D unclear. The CDR3 spans 14 residues. Trimming removed 4 bases from V and 0 bases from J, with 9 bases in between. CDR1 and CDR2 (germline): SGHNT, YYREEE (reference sequence). The CDR3 sequence is CASSPGRSTDTQYF. In DNA form, the CDR3 reads TGTGCCAGCAGCCCGGGTAGAAGCACAGATACGCAGTATTTT.

The V call is TRBV19, the J call TRBJ1-4; no firm D call. V was pared by 2 bases and J by 8 bases, with 21 bases between. This CDR3 spans 17 amino acids. Germline CDR1 reads LNHDA; CDR2 reads SQIVND (reference sequence). CDR3 loop: CASSIKIRGVGNEKLFF. CDR3 nucleotide sequence: TGTGCCAGTAGTATAAAGATTCGGGGTGTGGGAAACGAAAAACTGTTTTTT.

The chain's CDR3 is CASMGSQGYEQYF. The CDR3 DNA follows: TGTGCCAGCATGGGGTCTCAGGGATACGAGCAGTACTTC. The J gene is TRBJ2-7, the V gene TRBV6-1, with D perhaps matching TRBD1 (5 bases). The CDR3 sequence is 13 residues long. The V gene lost 7 bases and the J gene lost 4 bases, with 14 bases spanning the gap. Per the germline V gene, CDR1 is MNHNS and CDR2 is SASEGT.